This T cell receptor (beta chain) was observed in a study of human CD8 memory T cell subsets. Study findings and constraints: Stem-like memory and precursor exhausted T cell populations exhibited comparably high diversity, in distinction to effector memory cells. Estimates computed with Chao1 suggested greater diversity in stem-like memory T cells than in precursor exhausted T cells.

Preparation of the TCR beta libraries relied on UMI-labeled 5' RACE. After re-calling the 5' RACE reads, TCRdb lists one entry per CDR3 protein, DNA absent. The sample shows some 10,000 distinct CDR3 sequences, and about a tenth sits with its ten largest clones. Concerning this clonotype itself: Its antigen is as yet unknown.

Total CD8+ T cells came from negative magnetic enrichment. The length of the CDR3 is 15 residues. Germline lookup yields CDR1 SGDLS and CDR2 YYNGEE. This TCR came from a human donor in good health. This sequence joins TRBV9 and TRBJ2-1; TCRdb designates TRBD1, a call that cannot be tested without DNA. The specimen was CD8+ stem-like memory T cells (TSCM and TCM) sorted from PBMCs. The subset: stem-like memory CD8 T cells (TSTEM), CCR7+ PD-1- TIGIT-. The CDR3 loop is CASSARDRRNNEQFF.